This T cell receptor beta chain was identified in a study of shared clonotypes between healthy human individuals. Study-wide points: Clonotype sharing across several donors was observed for around 5% of naive CD4 clonotypes.

Per the study methods: Filtering differed because ImmunoSEQ produced junction-only sequences that carried no quality scores. Clones were sequenced by immunoSEQ multiplex PCR, and TCRdb holds only the in-frame ones, with some missing. V and J calls and clone size are copied from that table; D and trimming were computed from the DNA. The sample gives roughly 1,500,000 clones, 95% to 99% of which show up once; about 0.45% is in the top ten. The CD4+ fraction was divided into a CD45RA+ naive subset and a CD45RA-negative memory subset. With 4 bases clipped from V and 6 bases from J, the junction kept 6 bases outside the gene matches. CDR1 is SGHRS and CDR2 is YFSETQ in the germline V gene. This CDR3 is 14 amino acids long. As regards this clone: Its antigen is undetermined.

The source is a man aged 30 to 45 in good health. This sequence joins TRBV5-1 and TRBJ1-5, with 8 bases that match TRBD1. Sequencing was done on a sample of naive CD4+ T cells sorted from blood. Subset of the sample: CD45RA+ positively selected. Written as DNA, the CDR3 is TGCGCCAGCAGCCTAACAGGGGGGGGTCAGCCCCAGCATTTT. Its protein is CASSLTGGGQPQHF.